This is a list of T cell receptor beta chains from one sample in a study of technical replicates of blood from a few donors. TCRdb's table, derived via immunoSEQ multiplex PCR, lists solely in-frame clones and lacks some. Among tens of thousands of clones listed, around 93% were seen once. The sequenced material came from PBMCs. The origin of the receptors is a human donor in good health. Some clones in this sample may be carry-over from other donors' samples. Both conserved end residues are part of each CDR3. The order of the fields is D gene, clone size, V gene, J gene, CDR3 protein, CDR3 DNA. A D gene is named only where the DNA matches it firmly. Expanded clones are given a class, and other clones once, few, many or no size at all.

.,.,TRBV4-1,TRBJ2-3,CASSQVRSDTDTQYF,TGCGCCAGCAGCCAAGTCAGATCTGACACAGATACGCAGTATTTT
TRBD2,.,TRBV4-2,TRBJ2-1,CASSQDPLAGANEQFF,TGTGCCAGCAGCCAAGATCCACTAGCGGGGGCGAATGAGCAGTTCTTC
.,.,TRBV6-5,TRBJ2-1,CASRAYNEQFF,TGTGCCAGCAGGGCTTACAATGAGCAGTTCTTC
.,.,TRBV6-1,TRBJ2-5,CASSVRIQETQYF,TGTGCCAGCAGTGTCAGAATACAAGAGACCCAGTACTTC
.,.,TRBV27,TRBJ2-7,CASSPRSDPYEQYF,TGTGCCAGCAGTCCCCGTAGCGATCCCTACGAGCAGTACTTC
TRBD2,.,TRBV19,TRBJ2-3,CASSISGRDTQYF,TGTGCCAGTAGTATAAGCGGGAGAGATACGCAGTATTTT
TRBD2,.,TRBV6-5,TRBJ2-1,CASSYKLAGVYNEQFF,TGTGCCAGCAGTTACAAACTAGCGGGGGTTTACAATGAGCAGTTCTTC
.,once,TRBV11-2,TRBJ2-1,CASSLDPGDNEQFF,TGTGCCAGCAGCTTAGATCCAGGGGACAATGAGCAGTTCTTC
.,.,TRBV6-5,TRBJ2-4,CASTGGRGIQYF,TGTGCCAGCACCGGAGGACGGGGCATTCAGTACTTC
.,.,TRBV6-1,TRBJ1-3,CASRVQDSGNTIYF,TGTGCCAGCAGGGTACAGGATTCTGGAAACACCATATATTTT
TRBD1,.,TRBV2,TRBJ1-1,CASGGTAQRAFF,TGTGCCAGCGGGGGGACAGCACAGAGGGCTTTCTTT
TRBD1,.,TRBV27,TRBJ1-4,CASSALQGGDEKLFF,TGTGCCAGCAGTGCATTACAGGGGGGGGACGAAAAACTGTTTTTT
TRBD2,.,TRBV5-1,TRBJ2-1,CASSFTLKTSGGALGQFF,TGCGCCAGCAGCTTCACCCTAAAGACTAGCGGGGGGGCCCTAGGGCAGTTCTTC
TRBD1,.,TRBV23-1,TRBJ2-7,CASSLRDRAYEQYF,TGCGCCAGCAGTCTTAGGGACAGGGCCTACGAGCAGTACTTC
TRBD1,.,TRBV7-9,TRBJ2-2,CASNRDRGFGGELFF,TGTGCCAGCAACCGGGACAGGGGTTTCGGCGGGGAGCTGTTTTTT
TRBD1,.,TRBV7-9,TRBJ2-2,CASSTTSGTGNTGELFF,TGTGCCAGCAGCACTACGTCCGGGACAGGGAACACCGGGGAGCTGTTTTTT
TRBD1,.,TRBV10-2,TRBJ2-7,CASRDREAYEQYF,TGCGCCAGCAGGGACAGGGAGGCCTACGAGCAGTACTTC
.,medium-sized,TRBV5-4,TRBJ2-4,CASSEGLAKNIQYF,TGTGCCAGCAGCGAAGGACTAGCCAAAAACATTCAGTACTTC
TRBD1,.,TRBV6-6,TRBJ2-3,CASILQGAGTDTQYF,TGTGCCAGTATCCTACAGGGGGCTGGCACAGATACGCAGTATTTT
.,.,TRBV7-9,TRBJ2-7,CASSLDTSVDEQYF,TGTGCCAGCAGCTTGGACACCTCTGTTGACGAGCAGTACTTC
TRBD1,.,TRBV7-9,TRBJ1-2,CASSPQGTGFEGYTF,TGTGCCAGCAGCCCGCAAGGGACAGGGTTTGAAGGCTACACCTTC
.,.,TRBV6-5,TRBJ1-6,CASSYEGGRLNSPLHF,TGTGCCAGCAGTTACGAGGGAGGACGGCTGAATTCACCCCTCCACTTT
.,.,TRBV4-1,TRBJ2-7,CASSQDAGGGYEQYF,TGCGCCAGCAGCCAAGACGCAGGGGGAGGTTACGAGCAGTACTTC
TRBD2,.,TRBV4-1,TRBJ2-3,CASSQVGLSGGGYTDTQYF,TGCGCCAGCAGCCAAGTGGGGCTGAGCGGGGGGGGTTACACAGATACGCAGTATTTT
.,.,TRBV2,TRBJ2-5,CASSLVPETQYF,TGTGCCAGTAGTCTAGTCCCAGAGACCCAGTACTTC
.,.,TRBV2,TRBJ2-5,CASNQGGTRETQYF,TGTGCCAGCAACCAGGGGGGCACGAGGGAGACCCAGTACTTC
.,.,TRBV2,TRBJ2-1,CASSEDRAGYNEQFF,TGTGCCAGCAGTGAAGACAGGGCGGGCTACAATGAGCAGTTCTTC
.,.,TRBV18,TRBJ2-1,CASSLSQGLSFF,TGTGCCAGCTCACTTAGCCAGGGACTGTCATTCTTC
.,.,TRBV27,TRBJ2-1,CASSLTGDVEQFF,TGTGCCAGCAGTTTAACTGGAGACGTTGAGCAGTTCTTC
TRBD1,.,TRBV7-2,TRBJ2-3,CASSFLGQGASDTQYF,TGTGCCAGCAGCTTTCTGGGACAGGGGGCATCGGATACGCAGTATTTT
.,.,TRBV7-9,TRBJ1-2,CASGHRADYGYTF,TGTGCCAGCGGCCACAGGGCTGACTATGGCTACACCTTC
TRBD1,.,TRBV6-5,TRBJ1-6,CASKTGVGSPLHF,TGTGCCAGCAAAACAGGGGTAGGTTCACCCCTCCACTTT
TRBD2,.,TRBV7-8,TRBJ2-5,CASSLLAGVGETQYF,TGTGCCAGCAGCTTACTAGCGGGAGTAGGAGAGACCCAGTACTTC
.,.,TRBV18,TRBJ1-1,CASSSGGEAFF,TGTGCCAGCTCTTCCGGGGGGGAAGCTTTCTTT
.,.,TRBV5-1,TRBJ2-3,CASSLDGGGDTQYF,TGCGCCAGCAGCTTGGACGGAGGAGGAGATACGCAGTATTTT
TRBD1,medium-sized,TRBV4-3,TRBJ1-5,CASSQGTGGVGKPQHF,TGCGCCAGCAGCCAGGGGACAGGGGGCGTCGGTAAGCCCCAGCATTTT